This T cell receptor beta chain was recorded in a study of T cells after yellow fever vaccination. This clonotype was picked up a small number of times. One entry per CDR3 protein results from TCRdb running MiXCR on the 5' RACE reads. The sample yields about 340,000 distinct CDR3 sequences, around 12% seen once. V lost 5 bases, J lost 2 bases, and 7 bases lay in between. This CDR3 has 14 residues. Germline V gives CDR1 SEHNR, CDR2 FQNEAQ (reference sequence). The chain links TRBV7-9 to TRBJ2-6, with D unresolved. The material was CD4+ T cells sorted from PBMCs, obtained 15 days after the yellow fever booster vaccination. The sequence came from a man aged 18-30 years who received the YFV17D yellow fever vaccine. CDR3 coding DNA: TGTGCCAGCAGCGGTCAGGCTGGGGCCAACGTCCTGACTTTC. Translating it yields CASSGQAGANVLTF.